A selection of T cell receptor beta chains follows, all from one sample in a study of shared clonotypes between healthy human individuals. Repertoires were generated with immunoSEQ multiplex PCR, while TCRdb's copy carries only in-frame clones and drops some. Of more than 1,200,000 clones listed, roughly 98.5% are singletons. What was sequenced was naive CD4+ T cells sorted from blood. Source of these receptors: a man aged 30-40 years in good health. CDR3s include the opening cysteine and the closing phenylalanine or tryptophan. The order of the fields is clone size, D gene, V gene, J gene, CDR3 protein, CDR3 DNA. A D gene is named only where the DNA matches it firmly. Clone size is shown for a subset of rows, as once, few, many or a class of expanded clone.

NA	NA	TRBV27	TRBJ2-3	CASSIQRGDFLGRRTDTQYF	TGTGCCAGCAGTATCCAACGCGGGGATTTTTTGGGGCGCAGAACAGATACGCAGTATTTT
once	NA	TRBV14	TRBJ2-1	CASSLRAGASVYNEQFF	TGTGCCAGCAGCCTACGGGCAGGGGCTAGCGTTTACAATGAGCAGTTCTTC
NA	TRBD1	TRBV10-3	TRBJ2-3	CAIRGTARTDTQYF	TGTGCCATCAGGGGGACAGCCCGCACAGATACGCAGTATTTT
once	NA	TRBV7-9	TRBJ2-3	CASSLGGGSDTQYF	TGTGCCAGCAGCTTAGGGGGAGGTTCTGATACGCAGTATTTT
NA	NA	TRBV4-3	TRBJ2-7	CASSQVSVRYEQYF	TGCGCCAGCAGCCAAGTGTCAGTCCGATACGAGCAGTACTTC
once	TRBD1	TRBV4-2	TRBJ2-1	CASSGTGGRLSFYNEQFF	TGTGCCAGCAGCGGTACAGGGGGCCGGTTGTCCTTCTACAATGAGCAGTTCTTC
NA	NA	TRBV2	TRBJ1-1	CATTGGAETEAFF	TGTGCCACCACGGGGGGGGCGGAAACTGAAGCTTTCTTT
NA	TRBD2	TRBV10-3	TRBJ2-5	CAISVGLAGETQYF	TGTGCCATCAGCGTGGGACTAGCAGGCGAGACCCAGTACTTC
NA	NA	TRBV15	TRBJ2-7	CATRGGTSSYEQYF	TGTGCCACCAGAGGGGGGACCTCCTCCTACGAGCAGTACTTC
NA	TRBD1	TRBV29-1	TRBJ2-5	CSVLTGVTGETQYF	TGCAGCGTTTTGACAGGGGTGACAGGAGAGACCCAGTACTTC
NA	NA	TRBV5-1	TRBJ2-7	CASSPPASSYEQYF	TGCGCCAGCAGCCCTCCCGCGTCCTCCTACGAGCAGTACTTC
NA	NA	TRBV5-1	TRBJ1-2	CASSLRQDYGYTF	TGCGCCAGCAGCTTAAGGCAGGACTATGGCTACACCTTC
NA	TRBD2	TRBV27	TRBJ2-1	CASSSRLAKINEQFF	TGTGCCAGCAGTTCCCGACTAGCGAAGATCAATGAGCAGTTCTTC
NA	TRBD1	TRBV5-8	TRBJ2-3	CASSFYQGAIITDTQYF	TGTGCCAGCAGCTTTTACCAGGGGGCGATTATTACAGATACGCAGTATTTT
few	NA	TRBV28	TRBJ2-7	CASSSETYEQYF	TGTGCCAGCAGTTCGGAGACCTACGAGCAGTACTTC
NA	NA	TRBV5-1	TRBJ2-2	CASSEINTGELFF	TGCGCCAGCAGCGAGATTAACACCGGGGAGCTGTTTTTT
NA	TRBD2	TRBV6-4	TRBJ2-3	CASSDSLAGTSPSTDTQYF	TGTGCCAGCAGTGACTCGCTAGCGGGGACCAGTCCTAGCACAGATACGCAGTATTTT
NA	NA	TRBV11-2	TRBJ1-1	CASSFEGRGAFF	TGTGCCAGCAGCTTTGAGGGGAGGGGTGCTTTCTTT
NA	TRBD2	TRBV2	TRBJ2-7	CASSESSGSYEQYF	TGTGCCAGCAGTGAATCTAGCGGGAGTTACGAGCAGTACTTC
once	NA	TRBV6-5	TRBJ2-5	CASSRRIQETQYF	TGTGCCAGCAGTCGCAGGATACAAGAGACCCAGTACTTC
NA	NA	TRBV5-1	TRBJ1-1	CASSLTGTPNTEAFF	TGCGCCAGCAGCTTGACCGGGACACCGAACACTGAAGCTTTCTTT
NA	TRBD2	TRBV28	TRBJ2-3	CASNASGTSGRAPDTQYF	TGTGCCAGCAACGCGTCCGGGACTAGCGGGAGGGCCCCAGATACGCAGTATTTT
NA	NA	TRBV4-2	TRBJ2-3	CASSQDPLGASDTQYF	TGTGCCAGCAGCCAAGATCCCCTAGGAGCCTCAGATACGCAGTATTTT
NA	TRBD2	TRBV10-3	TRBJ2-3	CAISESRHSGRSTDTQYF	TGTGCCATCAGTGAGTCGAGACATAGCGGGAGGAGCACAGATACGCAGTATTTT
NA	TRBD1	TRBV5-1	TRBJ2-7	CASSFSQGALGEQYF	TGCGCCAGCAGCTTTTCACAGGGGGCACTGGGTGAGCAGTACTTC
NA	TRBD1	TRBV6-1	TRBJ1-2	CASSDAGTANYGYTF	TGTGCCAGCAGTGACGCGGGGACAGCTAACTATGGCTACACCTTC
NA	NA	TRBV2	TRBJ2-7	CASSAPGRIYEQYF	TGTGCCAGCAGTGCGCCGGGCCGAATCTACGAGCAGTACTTC
NA	TRBD1	TRBV9	TRBJ1-2	CASSVAGRGDYGYTF	TGTGCCAGCAGCGTAGCCGGCAGGGGGGACTATGGCTACACCTTC
NA	NA	TRBV11-2	TRBJ2-5	CASSLGVTQYF	TGTGCCAGCAGCTTAGGGGTGACCCAGTACTTC
once	TRBD2	TRBV28	TRBJ2-2	CASSLGGWNTGELFF	TGTGCCAGCAGTCTGGGGGGGTGGAACACCGGGGAGCTGTTTTTT
NA	NA	TRBV29-1	TRBJ2-1	CSVGTGGAYNEQFF	TGCAGCGTGGGAACTGGCGGGGCCTACAATGAGCAGTTCTTC
NA	NA	TRBV2	TRBJ2-5	CASSDNRPQETQYF	TGTGCCAGCAGTGACAACAGGCCCCAAGAGACCCAGTACTTC
NA	NA	TRBV10-3	TRBJ2-7	CAIGDQGRTYEQYF	TGTGCCATCGGCGACCAGGGGCGCACCTACGAGCAGTACTTC
NA	NA	TRBV4-3	TRBJ2-1	CASSQDSTLPVPFPPSYNEQFF	TGCGCCAGCAGCCAAGATAGTACCCTTCCCGTCCCTTTCCCGCCCTCCTACAATGAGCAGTTCTTC
NA	TRBD1	TRBV29-1	TRBJ1-2	CSVEGQGAFGYTF	TGCAGCGTTGAAGGGCAGGGGGCTTTTGGCTACACCTTC
NA	TRBD2	TRBV27	TRBJ2-1	CASPGASSGSSYNEQFF	TGTGCCAGCCCCGGGGCGTCTAGCGGGAGTTCCTACAATGAGCAGTTCTTC
NA	NA	TRBV2	TRBJ1-4	CASKGNTNEKLFF	TGTGCCAGCAAAGGCAACACTAATGAAAAACTGTTTTTT
once	TRBD1	TRBV5-1	TRBJ2-2	CASSSRTGPGELFF	TGCGCCAGCAGCAGCAGGACAGGGCCCGGGGAGCTGTTTTTT
NA	TRBD1	TRBV7-9	TRBJ1-2	CASSRGTGTIYGYTF	TGTGCCAGCAGCCGAGGGACAGGGACTATCTATGGCTACACCTTC
NA	NA	TRBV15	TRBJ1-4	CATSSREGMREKLFF	TGTGCCACCAGCTCCAGGGAAGGGATGCGGGAAAAACTGTTTTTT
NA	TRBD2	TRBV11-2	TRBJ2-1	CASSLGRSGTYEQFF	TGTGCCAGCAGCTTAGGGCGTAGCGGGACATATGAGCAGTTCTTC
NA	TRBD1	TRBV6-1	TRBJ2-1	CASSAEGTGALGEDNEQFF	TGTGCCAGCAGTGCCGAAGGGACAGGGGCCCTTGGGGAGGACAATGAGCAGTTCTTC
NA	TRBD1	TRBV6-5	TRBJ1-2	CASSLTGGGSYGYTF	TGTGCCAGCAGTCTGACAGGGGGCGGTAGCTATGGCTACACCTTC
NA	TRBD1	TRBV28	TRBJ2-5	CASSQRTGGASETQYF	TGTGCCAGCAGTCAGAGAACAGGGGGCGCTTCGGAGACCCAGTACTTC
NA	NA	TRBV27	TRBJ2-1	CASSFLPTVEQFF	TGTGCCAGCAGTTTCCTCCCAACGGTGGAGCAGTTCTTC
NA	TRBD2	TRBV5-4	TRBJ2-5	CASSFGTSGRVRQETQYF	TGTGCCAGCAGCTTTGGCACTAGCGGGAGGGTTCGGCAAGAGACCCAGTACTTC
NA	NA	TRBV7-8	TRBJ1-1	CASSSRDRGLNTEAFF	TGTGCCAGCAGCTCCAGGGACCGGGGGCTGAACACTGAAGCTTTCTTT
NA	NA	TRBV13	TRBJ1-4	CASSFGAHRSNEKLFF	TGTGCCAGCAGCTTCGGGGCCCATCGGTCTAATGAAAAACTGTTTTTT
NA	NA	TRBV6-1	TRBJ1-2	CASCPGPWDYGYTF	TGTGCCAGCTGTCCTGGGCCCTGGGACTATGGCTACACCTTC
NA	TRBD2	TRBV2	TRBJ2-3	CASRGVGLAGGSSTDTQYF	TGTGCCAGCAGGGGGGTTGGACTAGCGGGAGGATCCAGCACAGATACGCAGTATTTT
NA	TRBD2	TRBV4-3	TRBJ2-1	CASSQRGGRGGDEQFF	TGCGCCAGCAGCCAAAGAGGCGGGAGGGGGGGTGATGAGCAGTTCTTC
NA	NA	TRBV4-1	TRBJ2-7	CASSQTHYEQYF	TGCGCCAGCAGCCAAACACACTACGAGCAGTACTTC
NA	NA	TRBV18	TRBJ2-1	CASSPSGGRGPFQGYNEQFF	TGTGCCAGCTCACCATCTGGGGGAAGGGGCCCTTTCCAAGGCTACAATGAGCAGTTCTTC